These T cell receptor beta chains were read from a single sample in a study of blood T cell repertoires in COVID-19. Measured with immunoSEQ multiplex PCR; TCRdb has only the in-frame clones, and not every one. This sample has around 81,000 clones, with roughly 86% found just once. Sequencing was carried out using peripheral blood. Every receptor here comes from a man between 65 and 80 years old with acute or convalescent COVID-19. The CDR3 runs from the conserved cysteine through the conserved F or W. The order of the fields is clone size, V gene, J gene, CDR3 protein. Some rows mark clone size as missing; the rest say once, few, many or name a class of expanded clone.

clone_size: few; v_call: TRBV19; j_call: TRBJ1-4; cdr3_aa: CASSMGQGPNEKLFF
clone_size: -; v_call: TRBV5-1; j_call: TRBJ2-1; cdr3_aa: CASSLDPGAYNEQFF
clone_size: few; v_call: TRBV7-2; j_call: TRBJ1-5; cdr3_aa: CASSFAVDQPQHF
clone_size: few; v_call: TRBV9; j_call: TRBJ2-3; cdr3_aa: CASSVASGQVTDTQYF
clone_size: -; v_call: TRBV25-1; j_call: TRBJ2-1; cdr3_aa: CASSVSGGAYNEQFF
clone_size: -; v_call: TRBV9; j_call: TRBJ1-3; cdr3_aa: CASSVGAFGNTIYF
clone_size: -; v_call: TRBV5-1; j_call: TRBJ2-2; cdr3_aa: CASSWGQGTGELFF
clone_size: -; v_call: TRBV7-2; j_call: TRBJ1-5; cdr3_aa: CASSRTGGQPQHF
clone_size: -; v_call: TRBV11-1; j_call: TRBJ2-1; cdr3_aa: CASSLAGTSHNEQFF
clone_size: -; v_call: TRBV5-6; j_call: TRBJ1-2; cdr3_aa: CASSSYISLGDTYGYTF
clone_size: -; v_call: TRBV9; j_call: TRBJ2-1; cdr3_aa: CASSVGLTGTYNEQFF
clone_size: -; v_call: TRBV4-3; j_call: TRBJ2-1; cdr3_aa: CASSPILGGDVEQFF
clone_size: -; v_call: TRBV5-1; j_call: TRBJ2-2; cdr3_aa: CASSLAGLAGELQKNTGELFF
clone_size: -; v_call: TRBV28; j_call: TRBJ2-7; cdr3_aa: CASRDYAYEQYF
clone_size: -; v_call: TRBV19; j_call: TRBJ2-7; cdr3_aa: CASSAWTGEGYEQYF
clone_size: -; v_call: TRBV27; j_call: TRBJ2-1; cdr3_aa: CASSLSGGIWDEQFF
clone_size: -; v_call: TRBV13; j_call: TRBJ2-1; cdr3_aa: CASSRRDSYLGQFF
clone_size: -; v_call: TRBV10-1; j_call: TRBJ2-3; cdr3_aa: CASSEGRGTSDTQYF
clone_size: -; v_call: TRBV7-3; j_call: TRBJ2-7; cdr3_aa: CASSLSGRASYEQYF
clone_size: -; v_call: TRBV5-1; j_call: TRBJ2-7; cdr3_aa: CASSLEVGGYEQYF
clone_size: once; v_call: TRBV7-6; j_call: TRBJ1-1; cdr3_aa: CASSLRGGTEAFF
clone_size: -; v_call: TRBV19; j_call: TRBJ2-3; cdr3_aa: CASSIRHRGTDTQYF
clone_size: -; v_call: TRBV24-1; j_call: TRBJ2-1; cdr3_aa: CATSDQSSGTGNNEQFF
clone_size: once; v_call: TRBV9; j_call: TRBJ1-1; cdr3_aa: CASSVATGLGNTEAFF
clone_size: -; v_call: TRBV2; j_call: TRBJ1-1; cdr3_aa: CASSQGVMNTEAFF
clone_size: -; v_call: TRBV19; j_call: TRBJ2-7; cdr3_aa: CASSPGTVSYEQYF
clone_size: -; v_call: TRBV5-6; j_call: TRBJ2-2; cdr3_aa: CASSTGGAGQTNTGELFF
clone_size: -; v_call: TRBV2; j_call: TRBJ2-1; cdr3_aa: CASSQTGGNEQFF
clone_size: -; v_call: TRBV24-1; j_call: TRBJ2-5; cdr3_aa: CATSDPKTVAGGRETQYF
clone_size: -; v_call: TRBV11-2; j_call: TRBJ2-2; cdr3_aa: CASRLTSGNTGELFF
clone_size: -; v_call: TRBV11-2; j_call: TRBJ2-3; cdr3_aa: CASSHGSGFSTDTQYF
clone_size: -; v_call: TRBV7-9; j_call: TRBJ2-1; cdr3_aa: CASSSLRGPNYNEQFF
clone_size: -; v_call: TRBV30; j_call: TRBJ1-5; cdr3_aa: CAWTPGQGSQPQHF
clone_size: -; v_call: TRBV2; j_call: TRBJ2-2; cdr3_aa: CASRVGQERTGELFF
clone_size: once; v_call: TRBV2; j_call: TRBJ2-1; cdr3_aa: CASSFRQGLRGTDNEQFF
clone_size: once; v_call: TRBV7-9; j_call: TRBJ2-2; cdr3_aa: CASSSTPGGVGTGELFF
clone_size: -; v_call: TRBV28; j_call: TRBJ1-2; cdr3_aa: CASSGPNYGYTF
clone_size: -; v_call: TRBV6-5; j_call: TRBJ1-4; cdr3_aa: CASSYSRQGREKLFF
clone_size: -; v_call: TRBV7-2; j_call: TRBJ1-3; cdr3_aa: CASSQGGRRNSGNTIYF
clone_size: -; v_call: TRBV4-3; j_call: TRBJ2-7; cdr3_aa: CASSQDRQNYYEQYF
clone_size: -; v_call: TRBV13; j_call: TRBJ2-1; cdr3_aa: CASSSISGGTYNEQFF
clone_size: -; v_call: TRBV3-1/TRBV3-2; j_call: TRBJ2-3; cdr3_aa: CASSQETGQLPTDTQYF
clone_size: once; v_call: TRBV29-1; j_call: TRBJ1-2; cdr3_aa: CSAPTPQTYTF
clone_size: -; v_call: TRBV28; j_call: TRBJ2-7; cdr3_aa: CASSLRQVSYEQYF
clone_size: -; v_call: TRBV12-3/TRBV12-4; j_call: TRBJ1-5; cdr3_aa: CASSPDRGVWHF
clone_size: few; v_call: TRBV5-5; j_call: TRBJ2-7; cdr3_aa: CASQNRGRTYEQYF
clone_size: -; v_call: TRBV6-1; j_call: TRBJ2-5; cdr3_aa: CASSEDLSGGPQETQYF
clone_size: -; v_call: TRBV7-9; j_call: TRBJ1-6; cdr3_aa: CASSLGQGYNSPLHF
clone_size: -; v_call: TRBV18; j_call: TRBJ2-5; cdr3_aa: CASSPTGGDGETQYF
clone_size: -; v_call: TRBV27; j_call: TRBJ1-2; cdr3_aa: CASSLQGNYGYTF
clone_size: few; v_call: TRBV5-4; j_call: TRBJ2-7; cdr3_aa: CASSFYQGVIPYEQYF
clone_size: -; v_call: TRBV10-3; j_call: TRBJ1-2; cdr3_aa: CAISESGRRATF
clone_size: -; v_call: TRBV10-1; j_call: TRBJ2-2; cdr3_aa: CASKRESTGELFF
clone_size: -; v_call: TRBV29-1; j_call: TRBJ2-3; cdr3_aa: CSASQGLSTDTQYF